Listed below are T cell receptor beta chains from one sample, sequenced in a study of blood T cell repertoires in COVID-19. The table came from immunoSEQ multiplex PCR; TCRdb's copy has only in-frame clones and leaves some out. The sample holds about 150,000 clones, just under 85% seen once. The sequenced sample consisted of peripheral blood. The receptors stem from a woman aged 40 to 55 with active or convalescent COVID-19. Both conserved end residues are part of each CDR3. D genes are given only for firm matches. Clone size appears in some rows only: once, few, many, or a class for an expanded clone.

J gene,V gene,clone size,D gene,CDR3 DNA,CDR3 protein
TRBJ2-2,TRBV6-2/TRBV6-3,-,TRBD1,TGTGCCAGCAGTTGGGGGACAGGGGGCACCGGGGAGCTGTTTTTT,CASSWGTGGTGELFF
TRBJ1-6,TRBV10-3,-,-,TGTGCCATCAGGCGTGCAGGAACCCAAGCAGGTTCACCCCTCCACTTT,CAIRRAGTQAGSPLHF
TRBJ2-7,TRBV27,-,TRBD2,TGTGCCAGCAGTTGGTTAGCGGGGGACTACGAGCAGTACTTC,CASSWLAGDYEQYF
TRBJ2-2,TRBV6-4,few,-,TGTGCCAGCAGAGCAGGCTCGAACACCGGGGAGCTGTTTTTT,CASRAGSNTGELFF
TRBJ2-6,TRBV5-4,-,-,TGTGCCAGCAGCTTGCGCAGGGGAAACTCTGGGGCCAACGTCCTGACTTTC,CASSLRRGNSGANVLTF
TRBJ1-6,TRBV2,-,TRBD1,TGTGCCAGCACTCTGGACAGGGGTCGTGCGGCCCTCCACTTT,CASTLDRGRAALHF
TRBJ1-6,TRBV11-3,-,-,TGTGCCAGCAGCTTAGATGGGCCGAATTCACCCCTCCACTTT,CASSLDGPNSPLHF
TRBJ2-5,TRBV5-1,-,TRBD1,TGCGCCAGCAGCGTGGGGGACAGGGGGCAAGAGACCCAGTACTTC,CASSVGDRGQETQYF
TRBJ2-2,TRBV27,-,-,TGTGCCAGCAGTCCTTCGGTCGGTCCCGTCACCGGGGAGCTGTTTTTT,CASSPSVGPVTGELFF
TRBJ2-1,TRBV19,-,-,TGTGCCAGTAGGGCACAGGGTACCTATGAGCAGTTCTTC,CASRAQGTYEQFF
TRBJ1-2,TRBV5-1,-,TRBD1,TGCGCCAGCAGCCCGGGACAGGCGGTGAACTATGGCTACACCTTC,CASSPGQAVNYGYTF
TRBJ2-7,TRBV30,-,TRBD2,TGTGCCTGGAGAAATAGCGGGGCGCAGGGCGAGCAGTACTTC,CAWRNSGAQGEQYF
TRBJ1-2,TRBV18,-,TRBD1,TGTGCCAGCTCACCATTAATCATAGGGGACAGGGGGTATCGCTATGGCTACACCTTC,CASSPLIIGDRGYRYGYTF
TRBJ2-3,TRBV10-3,-,-,TGTGCCATCAGTGCGGGGGAGAAGCAGTATTTT,CAISAGEKQYF
TRBJ2-3,TRBV6-2/TRBV6-3,-,-,TGTGCCAGCAGTGCACTAGCAAAAGCCGTCACAGATACGCAGTATTTT,CASSALAKAVTDTQYF
TRBJ2-2,TRBV5-1,-,-,TGCGCCAGCAGCACCCGGGACAGGGTGAGGATAGCGGGAAGAACGAACACCGGGGAGCTGTTTTTT,CASSTRDRVRIAGRTNTGELFF
TRBJ2-7,TRBV5-1,-,TRBD1,TGCGCCAGCAGCTTTTTTGGTCAGGGGGTCAACCCCTACGAGCAGTACTTC,CASSFFGQGVNPYEQYF
TRBJ1-4,TRBV30,-,-,TGTGCCTGGAGTGTCGGCAGGTCGGAAAAACTGTTTTTT,CAWSVGRSEKLFF
TRBJ1-6,TRBV25-1,-,-,TGTGCCAGCAGCGTCGTGGGGGGGAGGTATAATTCACCCCTCCACTTT,CASSVVGGRYNSPLHF
TRBJ2-7,TRBV6-1,-,-,TGTGCCAGCAGTGCCCAGGGCCCCATCCCTTCCTACGAGCAGTACTTC,CASSAQGPIPSYEQYF
TRBJ2-1,TRBV5-1,-,TRBD2,TGCGCCAGCAGCTCTTACGAAGGCGCGGGACTACCGGAGGATGAGCAGTTCTTC,CASSSYEGAGLPEDEQFF
TRBJ1-2,TRBV11-2,-,TRBD1,TGTGCCAGCAGCATGGGACAGGGGAAGGGAGCCTATGGCTACACCTTC,CASSMGQGKGAYGYTF
TRBJ1-6,TRBV19,-,TRBD1,TGTGCCAGTAGTAAAAACAGGGGTTCCGATAATTCACCCCTCCACTTT,CASSKNRGSDNSPLHF
TRBJ1-2,TRBV7-2,once,TRBD1,TGTGCCAGCAGCACTCCCGGGACAGTGGCAAACTATGGCTACACCTTC,CASSTPGTVANYGYTF
TRBJ2-7,TRBV6-1,-,-,TGTGCCAGCAGTGATTTGTCTCGCTACGAGCAGTACTTC,CASSDLSRYEQYF
TRBJ2-1,TRBV28,-,TRBD2,TGTGCCAGCAGTTTTAGGCTAGCGGGAGAGGTCGATGAGCAGTTCTTC,CASSFRLAGEVDEQFF
TRBJ2-7,TRBV10-3,-,-,TGTGCCACCCTAGAAGAGTACGAGCAGTACTTC,CATLEEYEQYF
TRBJ1-5,TRBV28,-,-,TGTGCCAGCAGCTTTGGCCCGTCTCATCAGCCCCAGCATTTT,CASSFGPSHQPQHF
TRBJ2-2,TRBV27,-,TRBD2,TGTGCCAGCAGCCCGGGACTAGCGGGGGGCGTCGGATCTGGGACCGGGGAGCTGTTTTTT,CASSPGLAGGVGSGTGELFF
TRBJ1-2,TRBV7-9,-,TRBD1,TGTGCCAGCAGCCGGGACAGAGGGGGCTACACCTTC,CASSRDRGGYTF
TRBJ2-2,TRBV30,-,TRBD2,TGTGCCCTCCGGGGGGAGAGGACCGGGGAGCTGTTTTTT,CALRGERTGELFF
TRBJ2-7,TRBV10-1,-,TRBD1,TGCGCCAGCAGTGACCAGACAGGGTCCTACGAGCAGTACTTC,CASSDQTGSYEQYF
TRBJ2-7,TRBV2,-,-,TGTGCCAGCAGTTCCCGGGAAGCCCTCTACGAGCAGTACTTC,CASSSREALYEQYF